Here is one T cell receptor (beta chain) with its context. Antigen unknown. The J segment lost 1 base and the V segment lost 0 bases, leaving 4 bases of the junction unmatched. The CDR3 has 16 amino acids. In germline, CDR1 is SGHRS, CDR2 YFSETQ. The data were taken from a study of cytomegalovirus exposure and HLA in healthy donors. The PCR used 60 Vbeta and 13 Jbeta primers. The method was immunoSEQ multiplex PCR; TCRdb's version includes in-frame clones alone and lacks a portion of them. The sample holds under 200,000 clones, around 68% seen once. Study observations and caveats: TRBV6-2, TRBV6-3 and other indistinguishable V segments were excluded.

The clonotype was recovered from a man in his fifties in good health and CMV-seronegative. Sequencing was done on a sample of PBMCs. V and J are TRBV5-1 and TRBJ1-1; 9 nucleotides agree with TRBD1. The CDR3 spells CASSLGTGVWNTEAFF. In nucleotides, the CDR3 is TGCGCCAGCAGCTTGGGGACAGGGGTATGGAACACTGAAGCTTTCTTT. Based on the CDR3 plus reference TRBV5-1 and TRBJ1-1, the full variable domain is KAGVTQTPRYLIKTRGQQVTLSCSPISGHRSVSWYQQTPGQGLQFLFEYFSETQRNKGNFPGRFSGRQFSNSRSEMNVSTLELGDSALYLCASSLGTGVWNTEAFFGQGTRLTVV.